The source of this T cell receptor (beta chain) is a study of shared clonotypes between healthy human individuals (dated by TCRdb to about 2020). At the level of the whole study: The cohort comprised two women and a few men aged 18 to 49 years. The study deeply sequenced blood TCR repertoires of 5 or 6 healthy adults to estimate repertoire size and the extent of clonotype sharing between individuals. For each donor, CD4 naive and CD4 memory were each given three plates, CD8 naive was given two plates, and CD8 memory was given one plate. Leukapheresis yielded between about 0.9 and 9 billion PBMCs per donor. To increase sequencing depth and limit assay-specific biases, different laboratories used diverse techniques to prepare libraries and sequence TCR repertoires. Paper-wide results and their limitations: Larger estimated clonotype richness was generally found for naive subsets than for memory subsets. Based on pairwise subsampling, the degree of clonotype sharing among donors was expected to be affected by sequencing depth. Even with the large sequencing depth, rarefaction of the sorted-subset datasets indicated that sequencing was incomplete. Only blood was sampled, and tissue TCR repertoires likely differ from those in blood. Sharing across several donors was observed for approximately 4.6% of naive CD4, 3% to 4% of naive CD8, roughly 2.4% of memory CD4, and roughly 0.4% of memory CD8 clonotypes. Because the study included only a small number of donors, the genetic and exposure-history diversity represented was limited. Compared with non-shared clonotypes, the clonotypes found in all four sorted-subset donors had higher generation probabilities.

The CDR3 sequence holds 15 residues, the cysteine and phenylalanine included. Only the CDR3 portion is preserved as DNA: 45 bases, with reading frame beginning at the first base. Reading the germline V gene gives CDR1 SGHRS and CDR2 YFSETQ. A word on this clone: The antigen this receptor binds is unknown. Compared with germline, one end of the junction differs, possibly owing to a read error.

TCR CDR3 regions were amplified from genomic DNA by multiplex PCR using the deep immunoSEQ assay. For each cell subset, the extracted genomic DNA was distributed evenly across all wells of several immunoSEQ 96-well plates, and each plate served as one replicate. For sorted subsets, roughly 190 ng of genomic DNA, equivalent to around 30,000 T cell genomes, went into each replicate PCR. Purified libraries were quantified with a Qubit 3.0 fluorometer, sized on a Bioanalyzer 2100, and re-quantified with the KAPA Library Quantification kit. A separate single-read 150-cycle Illumina NextSeq 550 flow cell was used to sequence each immunoSEQ 96-well plate. The original methods were these. Because the immunoSEQ output included only junctional sequences and no quality scores, the filtering could not be the same as the filtering used for full-length reads. Sequences were annotated with PyIR, a Python wrapper for IgBLAST v1.9, and V/J genes and CDR3 were assigned using IMGT germline references. Reads were removed for weak V/J assignments (E-value above 1e-6), missing CDR3, stop codons, out-of-frame junctions, or ambiguous translated residues. A V3J clonotype was defined by an identical inferred V gene, J gene, and CDR3 amino acid sequence. To compute the percentage overlap between repertoires, the number of shared unique clonotypes was divided by the size of the smaller repertoire. Three approaches were used to assess repertoire richness: RTK rarefaction, the Chao1 estimator, and Recon v2.1 estimates of unobserved clonotypes. Generation probabilities were computed with OLGA for all TCRbeta clonotypes obtained by the gDNA method from a handful of donors. TCRdb took this table from immuneACCESS and kept in-frame rearrangements with V and J called. Such tables lack part of the clones; where checked against another copy, unresolved V genes explain under half of the gap, and the rest is unexplained. That table is the source of V, J and clone size, and D and trimming were worked out from the DNA. The sample table shows roughly 2.1 million clones, and 90% to 95% are seen once. 1.5% to 2% of the sample lies in the top ten.

For the CD8 naive samples, CD45RO-negative cells were positively selected for CCR7, yielding a CD45RA+CCR7+ population from which TemRA cells were excluded. Healthy HIV-negative adults with no recently reported acute infections or vaccinations were included as donors. Every donor was a Caucasian adult residing in Nashville, Tennessee, USA. Blood was collected by leukapheresis, and PBMCs were isolated by Ficoll-Histopaque density gradient centrifugation and then cryopreserved in liquid nitrogen vapor phase. Analytical flow cytometry was used to check the purity and quantity of every magnetically sorted T cell population. Genomic DNA was isolated from each sorted fraction and quantified by UV absorbance on a Nanodrop 2000c.

The clonotype originates from a man aged 18-30 years in good health. Some clones in this sample may be carry-over from other donors' samples. Sequenced input: naive CD8+ T cells from PBMCs. The cell subset or site label corresponds to: CD45RA+CCR7+. Rearrangement joined TRBV5-1 to TRBJ2-2, with a weak D call of TRBD2 (5 bases match). CDR3 sequence: CASSFFPSPTRELFF. The nucleotides read TGCGCCAGCAGCTTTTTCCCTAGCCCCACCCGGGAGCTGTTTTTT.